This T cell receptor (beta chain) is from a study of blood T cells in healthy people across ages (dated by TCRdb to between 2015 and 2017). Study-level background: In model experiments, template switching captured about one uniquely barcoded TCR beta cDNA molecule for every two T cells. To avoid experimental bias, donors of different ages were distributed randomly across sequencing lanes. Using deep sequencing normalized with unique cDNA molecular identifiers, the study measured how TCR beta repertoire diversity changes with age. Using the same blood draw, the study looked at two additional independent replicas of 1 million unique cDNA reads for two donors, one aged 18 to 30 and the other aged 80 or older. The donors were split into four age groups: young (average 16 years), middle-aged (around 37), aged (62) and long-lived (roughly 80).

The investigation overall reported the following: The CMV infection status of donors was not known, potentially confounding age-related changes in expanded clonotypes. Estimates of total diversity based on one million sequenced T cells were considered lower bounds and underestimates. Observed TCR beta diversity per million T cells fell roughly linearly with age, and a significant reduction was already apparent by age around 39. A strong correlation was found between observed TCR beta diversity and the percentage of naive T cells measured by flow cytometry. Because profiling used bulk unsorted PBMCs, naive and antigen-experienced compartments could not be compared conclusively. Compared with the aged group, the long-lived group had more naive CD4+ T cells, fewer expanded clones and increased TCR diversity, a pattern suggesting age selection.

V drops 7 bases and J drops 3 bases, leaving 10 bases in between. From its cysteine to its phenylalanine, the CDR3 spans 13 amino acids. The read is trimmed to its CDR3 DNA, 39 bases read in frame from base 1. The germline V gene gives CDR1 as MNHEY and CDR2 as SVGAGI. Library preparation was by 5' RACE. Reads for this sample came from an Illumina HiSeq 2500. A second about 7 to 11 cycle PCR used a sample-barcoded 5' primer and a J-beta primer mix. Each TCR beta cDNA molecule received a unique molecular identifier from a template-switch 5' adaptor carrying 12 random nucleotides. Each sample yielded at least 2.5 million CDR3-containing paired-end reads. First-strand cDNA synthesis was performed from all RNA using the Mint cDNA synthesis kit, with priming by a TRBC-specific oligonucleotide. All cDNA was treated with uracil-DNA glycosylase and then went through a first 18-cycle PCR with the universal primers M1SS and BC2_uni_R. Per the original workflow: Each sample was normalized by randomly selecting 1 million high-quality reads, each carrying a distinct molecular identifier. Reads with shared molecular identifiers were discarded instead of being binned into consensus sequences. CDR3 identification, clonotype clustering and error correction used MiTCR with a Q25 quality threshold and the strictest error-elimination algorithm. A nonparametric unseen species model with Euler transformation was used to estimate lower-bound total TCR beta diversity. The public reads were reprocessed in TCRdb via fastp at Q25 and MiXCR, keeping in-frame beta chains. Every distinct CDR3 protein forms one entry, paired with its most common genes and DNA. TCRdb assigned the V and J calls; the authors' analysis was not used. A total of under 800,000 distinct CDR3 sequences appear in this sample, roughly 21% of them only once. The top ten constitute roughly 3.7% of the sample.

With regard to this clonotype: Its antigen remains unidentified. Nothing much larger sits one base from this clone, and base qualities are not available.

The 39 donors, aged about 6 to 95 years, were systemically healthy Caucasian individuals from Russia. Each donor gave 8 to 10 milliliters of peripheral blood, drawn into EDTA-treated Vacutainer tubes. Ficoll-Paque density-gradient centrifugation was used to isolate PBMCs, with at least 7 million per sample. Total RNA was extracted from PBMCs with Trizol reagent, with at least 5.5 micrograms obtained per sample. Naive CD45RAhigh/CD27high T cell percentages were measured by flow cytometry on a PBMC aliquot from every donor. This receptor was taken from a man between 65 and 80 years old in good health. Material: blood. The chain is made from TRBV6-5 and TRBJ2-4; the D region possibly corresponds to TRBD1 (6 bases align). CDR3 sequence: CASMRQDKNIQYF. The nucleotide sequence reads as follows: TGTGCCAGCATGAGACAGGACAAAAACATTCAGTACTTC.